The 27 T cell receptor beta chains below were found in one sample sequenced in a study of cytomegalovirus exposure and HLA in healthy donors. The primer mix had 60 Vbeta and 13 Jbeta primers. Assay: immunoSEQ multiplex PCR; the TCRdb copy retains only in-frame clones and omits some. The data hold approximately 150,000 clones, with about four fifths observed a single time. Sequencing was performed on PBMCs. These receptors were taken from a woman between 45 and 60 years old in good health and CMV-seronegative.

This clone was detected a few times. V is TRBV5-8 and J is TRBJ1-2; 7 bases fit TRBD1. Germline V gives CDR1 SGHTS, CDR2 YDEGEE. This CDR3 is 16 amino acids long. The trim removed 0 bases at V and 6 bases at J, leaving 11 bases unmatched. CDR3 loop: CASSLAQGGYGDGYTF. The CDR3 DNA is TGTGCCAGCAGCTTGGCGCAGGGGGGTTATGGGGATGGCTACACCTTC.

This clone turned up a few times. The rearrangement uses TRBV5-4 and TRBJ2-7; D might be TRBD2 (6 bases). V dropped 4 bases and J dropped 4 bases, with 18 bases sitting between them. The germline gives CDR1 SGHNT, CDR2 YYREEE (reference sequence). The CDR3 is made up of 15 amino acids. This CDR3 reads CASSSGAGGGYEQYF. Written as DNA, the CDR3 is TGTGCCAGCAGCAGCGGTGCAGGTGGGGGGTACGAGCAGTACTTC.

The sample holds one count of this clone. The V and J genes are TRBV2 and TRBJ2-7; weak D call: TRBD1 (5 bases). Germline assignment: CDR1 SNHLY and CDR2 FYNNEI. This CDR3 has 15 residues. V was cut by 1 base and J by 5 bases, with 15 bases left in between. CDR3 sequence (DNA): TGTGCCAGCAGTGAAGGGACGGGCAGGGCCCACGAGCAGTACTTC. As protein: CASSEGTGRAHEQYF.

V and J are TRBV9 and TRBJ1-2; D uncertain. Trimming shortened V by 3 bases and J by 0 bases, and 6 bases separated the two germline ends. The CDR3 contains 13 residues. Germline V gene lookup returns CDR1 SGDLS and CDR2 YYNGEE. The CDR3 DNA reads TGTGCCAGCAGCGAGAGGGCTAACTATGGCTACACCTTC. This gives the protein CASSERANYGYTF.

This chain joins TRBV7-8 and TRBJ1-3; 9 bases align to TRBD1. The CDR3 length is 16 residues. Germline lookup yields CDR1 SGHVS and CDR2 FQNEAQ. The junction had 5 bases not matched to a gene; V was cut back by 5 bases and J by 0 bases. CDR3 DNA sequence: TGTGCCAGCAGCACTCGGACAGGGGCCTCTGGAAACACCATATATTTT. As protein: CASSTRTGASGNTIYF.

This clone was counted once. This chain uses TRBV7-2 with TRBJ2-7, with a tentative D call TRBD1 (5 bases). V dropped 5 bases and J dropped 3 bases, with 14 bases sitting between them. The CDR3 is 14 amino acids. The germline CDR1 and CDR2 sequences are SGHTA and FQGNSA. CDR3 sequence: CASSQSRGHYEQYF. In nucleotides, the CDR3 is TGTGCCAGCAGCCAGTCTAGAGGACACTACGAGCAGTACTTC.

The rearrangement uses TRBV15 and TRBJ2-1, with 9 bases fitting TRBD2. The germline V gene encodes CDR1 LNHNV and CDR2 YYDKDF (reference sequence). V dropped 5 bases and J dropped 7; count of bases not matched to a gene: 9. The CDR3 runs to 15 residues. The CDR3 reads CATSFSGRLSNEQFF. The CDR3 region has the DNA TGTGCCACCAGCTTTAGCGGGAGACTTAGTAATGAGCAGTTCTTC.

The chain is built from TRBV6-6 and TRBJ2-7; the D is unclear. The CDR3 is 11 amino acids. With 2 bases removed from V and 7 bases from J, the gap between germline ends came to 6 bases. CDR1 and CDR2 (germline): MNHNY, SVGAGI (reference sequence). CDR3 in DNA: TGTGCCAGCAGTTACGCCGGGGAGCAGTACTTC. This sequence encodes CASSYAGEQYF.

DNA for the CDR3: TGTGCCTGGAGAGGCAGGGGTGGGGAAAAACTGTTTTTT. Its translation is CAWRGRGGEKLFF. The rearrangement uses TRBV30 and TRBJ1-4; maybe TRBD1 (6 bases). This CDR3 region has 13 residues. Germline CDR1 is GTSNPN and CDR2 is SVGIG (reference sequence). V lost 3 bases and J lost 8, with 13 bases in between.

The chain recombines TRBV6-9 with TRBJ1-1; 8 bases are a match to TRBD1. After removal of 4 bases from V and 1 base from J, the junction contained 14 bases not matched to a gene. The CDR3 is 18 residues long. CDR1 and CDR2 (germline): MNHGY, SVAAGI. CDR3: CASSSLRGTGRANTEAFF. DNA of the CDR3: TGTGCCAGCAGTTCTCTGAGAGGGACAGGACGTGCGAACACTGAAGCTTTCTTT.

For the CDR3, the DNA is TGTGCCAGCAGTCCAGGGACAGGAAATTCACCCCTCCACTTT. Amino acid sequence: CASSPGTGNSPLHF. V and J are TRBV6-5 and TRBJ1-6; 8 positions agree with TRBD1. The CDR3 has 14 residues. V shed 5 bases, J shed 7 bases, and the junction held 4 bases outside the gene matches. Looked up from germline, CDR1 is MNHEY and CDR2 is SVGAGI.

The chain links TRBV7-2 to TRBJ1-5, with D uncertain. V shed 4 bases and J shed 0 bases, with 4 bases lying between them. The CDR3 is 13 residues long. Germline loops: CDR1 SGHTA, CDR2 FQGNSA. In DNA, the CDR3 is TGTGCCAGCAGCTATTATAGCAATCAGCCCCAGCATTTT. Protein product: CASSYYSNQPQHF.

The CDR3 is CASSLVRVPNTEAFF. CDR3 coding DNA: TGTGCCAGCAGCTTGGTCAGGGTACCGAACACTGAAGCTTTCTTT. The rearrangement uses TRBV7-2 and TRBJ1-1, with D perhaps matching TRBD1 (5 bases). CDR3 size: 15 residues. V lost 3 bases and J lost 1, with 12 bases in between. Germline V gene data show CDR1 as SGHTA and CDR2 as FQGNSA.

The chain combines TRBV30 with TRBJ1-4; weak D call: TRBD1 (5 bases). V was pared by 0 bases and J by 7 bases, with 12 bases between. The CDR3 runs to 14 residues. Germline assignment: CDR1 GTSNPN and CDR2 SVGIG (reference sequence). Written as DNA, the CDR3 is TGTGCCTGGAGTGTGGGCAGGGTTCGTGAAAAACTGTTTTTT. Protein product: CAWSVGRVREKLFF.

This clone was detected once. The chain employs TRBV10-3 and TRBJ2-7, with TRBD1 matching 7 bases. Germline assignment: CDR1 ENHRY and CDR2 SYGVKD. The CDR3 is made up of 13 amino acids. After removal of 4 bases from V and 5 bases from J, the junction contained 5 bases not matched to a gene. The CDR3 region is CAISVPTGNEQYF. The CDR3 coding sequence is TGTGCCATCAGTGTTCCGACAGGGAACGAGCAGTACTTC.

The V and J genes are TRBV9 and TRBJ1-6; D gene ambiguous. This CDR3 is 15 amino acids long. Germline V CDR1 and CDR2: SGDLS, YYNGEE. The germline V and J ends were trimmed by 0 bases and 6 bases, with 10 bases remaining between them. The CDR3 sequence: CASSVEGVINSPLHF. DNA for the CDR3: TGTGCCAGCAGCGTAGAGGGAGTGATTAATTCACCCCTCCACTTT.

The sample holds one count of this clone. The chain employs TRBV5-4 and TRBJ2-5; 9 bases align to TRBD1. Trimming cost V 3 bases and J 5 bases; bases outside gene matches: 5. The CDR3 contains 14 residues. Looked up from germline, CDR1 is SGHNT and CDR2 is YYREEE (reference sequence). In nucleotides, the CDR3 is TGTGCCAGCAGCTCAGGACAGGGGAGGGAGACCCAGTACTTC. Residues: CASSSGQGRETQYF.

The chain joins TRBV6-1 to TRBJ1-2; maybe TRBD1 (5 bases). The CDR3 totals 14 residues. Between the trimmed V and J ends, which lost 2 bases and 5 bases, there was a span of 12 bases. Germline-derived CDR1 and CDR2 are MNHNS and SASEGT. The DNA of the CDR3 is TGTGCCAGCAGTGAAAGGGCCAGGGATTATGGCTACACCTTC. Its translation is CASSERARDYGYTF.

As for this clone: The junction and the germline gene differ at one end; a read error may be behind it. The rearrangement joins TRBV19 to TRBJ1-5, with 7 nucleotides matching TRBD1. CDR3 length equals 14 residues. Germline CDR1 LNHDA, CDR2 SQIVND (reference sequence). The CDR3 loop reads CASSLNRGNQPQHF. DNA for the CDR3: TGTGCCAGTAGTTTGAACAGGGGCAACCAGCCCCAGCATTTT.

The rearrangement uses TRBV5-6 and TRBJ2-5; 9 bases align to TRBD2. The J call may be in error: the DNA end matches TRBJ2-7 better. The CDR3 totals 14 residues. The germline CDR1 and CDR2 sequences are SGHDT and YYEEEE. The CDR3 spells CASSITGTSFEQYF. CDR3 nucleotides: TGTGCCAGCAGCATAACCGGGACTAGCTTCGAGCAGTACTTC.

This chain connects TRBV2 to TRBJ2-1; weak D call: TRBD2 (6 bases). Trimming stripped 7 bases from V and 2 bases from J, with 9 bases between. Per the germline V gene, CDR1 is SNHLY and CDR2 is FYNNEI. CDR3 size: 13 residues. CDR3 nucleotides: TGTGCCAGCATGGAGCGGGCCTACAATGAGCAGTTCTTC. It encodes CASMERAYNEQFF.

This clone was seen once. This rearrangement joins TRBV9 to TRBJ2-1; D might be TRBD2 (5 bases). This CDR3 is built from 13 residues. Germline CDR1 is SGDLS and CDR2 is YYNGEE. V was cut by 3 bases and J by 5 bases, with 9 bases left in between. DNA for the CDR3: TGTGCCAGCAGCGCGAGCGGAAACAATGAGCAGTTCTTC. This gives the protein CASSASGNNEQFF.

The rearrangement joins TRBV28 to TRBJ2-6, with D perhaps matching TRBD2 (5 bases). CDR1 is MDHEN and CDR2 is SYDVKM in the germline V gene. Trimming stripped 5 bases from V and 1 base from J, with 21 bases between. This CDR3 region has 19 residues. CDR3 loop: CASSTNSPFRGSGANVLTF. CDR3 nucleotides: TGTGCCAGCAGTACTAACTCACCTTTCCGGGGATCTGGGGCCAACGTCCTGACTTTC.

Only a few counts were recorded for this clone. This chain joins TRBV27 and TRBJ1-6; D unclear. CDR1 and CDR2 from the germline V gene are MNHEY and SMNVEV (reference sequence). CDR3 length: 15 residues. Trimming pared 6 bases from V and 10 bases from J, leaving 19 bases between. The chain's CDR3 is CASSLSTSGKSPLHF. The DNA for the CDR3 is TGTGCCAGCAGCTTGTCTACATCGGGAAAATCACCCCTCCACTTT.

The chain carries TRBV7-2 and TRBJ2-2, with 8 bases lining up with TRBD2. Trimming cost V 5 bases and J 6 bases; bases outside gene matches: 8. CDR1 is SGHTA and CDR2 is FQGNSA in the germline V gene. This CDR3 region has 15 residues. Written as DNA, the CDR3 is TGTGCCAGCAGCATAGGGGGTAGCGGGGCCGGGGAGCTGTTTTTT. This sequence encodes CASSIGGSGAGELFF. Looking up the rest from reference TRBV7-2 and TRBJ2-2 gives the full variable domain: GAGVSQSPSNKVTEKGKDVELRCDPISGHTALYWYRQSLGQGLEFLIYFQGNSAPDKSGLPSDRFSAERTGGSVSTLTIQRTQQEDSAVYLCASSIGGSGAGELFFGEGSRLTVL.

The genes are TRBV4-3 and TRBJ2-1, with 8 bases aligning to TRBD2. V lost 1 base to trimming and J lost 10 bases; unmatched junction nucleotides: 9. The germline CDR1 and CDR2 sequences are LGHNA and YSLEER. The length of the CDR3 is 15 residues. The CDR3 reads CASSQARTSIIEQFF. The CDR3 coding sequence is TGCGCCAGCAGCCAAGCTAGGACTAGCATTATCGAGCAGTTCTTC.

V usage is TRBV11-2 and J usage is TRBJ1-3; tentatively, D is TRBD1 (6 bases). The germline V gene has CDR1 SGHAT and CDR2 FQNNGV. The CDR3 runs 15 residues. The V and J ends lost 6 bases and 4 bases respectively, with 16 bases between them. Here the CDR3 DNA reads TGTGCCAGCAGGAACAGGGCGCTCGCCGGAAACACCATATATTTT. Protein sequence: CASRNRALAGNTIYF.